The present entry profiles one T cell receptor (beta chain) with its context. Germline assignment: CDR1 SGHTA and CDR2 FQGNSA. The CDR3 sequence is 15 residues long. Deletions cut 4 bases from V and 0 bases from J, with 12 bases between. Method: immunoSEQ multiplex PCR; TCRdb's copy keeps in-frame clones and lacks some. The sample lists fewer than 250,000 clones; 92% were seen once. The sample is drawn from a study of T cell responses to AZD1222 COVID-19 vaccine. The chain combines TRBV7-2 with TRBJ1-1; D perhaps matches TRBD1 (6 bases). This TCR was sampled from an adult in good health. The input for sequencing was peripheral blood, taken on day 0 of AZD1222 vaccination. CDR3: CASSSGGGMNTEAFF. The CDR3 nucleotides read TGTGCCAGCAGCTCCGGAGGGGGAATGAACACTGAAGCTTTCTTT.